These 6 T cell receptor beta chains were all obtained from the same sample, sequenced in a study of T cell repertoires in ileal Crohn's disease. This table comes from immunoSEQ multiplex PCR, and its TCRdb copy is limited to in-frame clones, with some not included. The sample carries approximately 12,000 clones, around 80% recorded once. Sequenced input: ileal tissue. All receptors derive from an adult with Crohn's disease.

V usage is TRBV29-1 and J usage is TRBJ1-2; possible D gene TRBD1, 6 bases. The V end was cut by 3 bases, the J end by 8 bases, with 19 bases between. The CDR3 runs to 14 residues. Germline loops: CDR1 SQVTM, CDR2 ANQGSEA. CDR3 DNA sequence: TGCAGCGTTGACCGGGACAACCCGGCGGCAGGCTACACCTTC. This codes for CSVDRDNPAAGYTF.

The table lists this clone with a count of one. This rearrangement joins TRBV6-5 to TRBJ1-4; TRBD1 matches at 8 bases. Per the germline V gene, CDR1 is MNHEY and CDR2 is SVGAGI. CDR3 length equals 14 residues. The V gene end was trimmed by 8 bases and the J gene end by 3 bases; junction bases not matched to a gene: 5. The CDR3 here is CASGQGLANEKLFF. CDR3 in DNA: TGTGCCAGCGGACAGGGCTTAGCTAATGAAAAACTGTTTTTT.

V is TRBV10-2 and J is TRBJ1-6; TRBD1 might be the D (6 bases). The CDR3 loop spans 14 amino acids. The germline CDR1 and CDR2 sequences are WSHSY and SAAADI. Trimming cost V 3 bases and J 7 bases, with 10 bases left between them. The CDR3, as DNA: TGCGCCAGCAGTGAAAGGCAGGGGAATTCACCCCTCCACTTT. This encodes CASSERQGNSPLHF.

This clone was recorded a few times. The rearrangement joins TRBV19 to TRBJ2-6, with D perhaps matching TRBD1 (6 bases). The CDR3 totals 17 residues. In germline, CDR1 is LNHDA, CDR2 SQIVND (reference sequence). V gave up 3 bases and J gave up 0 bases, with 12 bases separating them. Here the CDR3 reads CASSIWGRTSGANVLTF. In DNA form, the CDR3 reads TGTGCCAGTAGTATTTGGGGGCGGACCTCTGGGGCCAACGTCCTGACTTTC. The whole variable domain, filled in from reference TRBV19 and TRBJ2-6, reads DGGITQSPKYLFRKEGQNVTLSCEQNLNHDAMYWYRQDPGQGLRLIYYSQIVNDFQKGDIAEGYSVSREKKESFPLTVTSAQKNPTAFYLCASSIWGRTSGANVLTFGAGSRLTVL.

This clone showed up just once. This sequence joins TRBV4-1 and TRBJ1-2; possible D gene TRBD1, 6 bases. Germline CDR1 reads MGHRA; CDR2 reads YSYEKL. The CDR3 contains 18 residues. The germline V and J ends were trimmed by 2 bases and 1 base, with 20 bases remaining between them. This CDR3 reads CASSQKPRTAYFNYGYTF. Here the CDR3 DNA reads TGCGCCAGCAGCCAAAAACCTCGGACAGCCTACTTTAACTATGGCTACACCTTC.

This chain uses TRBV7-6 with TRBJ1-4; 11 bases line up with TRBD1. V was clipped by 9 bases and J by 10 bases; unmatched bases: 16. This CDR3 contains 16 residues. Germline CDR1 and CDR2: SGHVS and FNYEAQ. CDR3 nucleotides: TGTGCCAGACATGGGGACAGGGGGATGCGGGGTGGAAAACTGTTTTTT. Translation gives CARHGDRGMRGGKLFF. The whole variable domain, remainder taken from reference TRBV7-6 and TRBJ1-4, is GAGVSQSPRYKVTKRGQDVALRCDPISGHVSLYWYRQALGQGPEFLTYFNYEAQQDKSGLPNDRFSAERPEGSISTLTIQRTEQRDSAMYRCARHGDRGMRGGKLFFGSGTQLSVL.